The clone carrying this T cell receptor (beta chain) was recorded many times. Its antigen is undetermined. This entry comes from a study of T cells in Graves' hyperthyroidism and ophthalmopathy. About the research overall: Blood was drawn when the patient was first diagnosed and still untreated. Study-wide results and caveats: The majority of expanded thyroid clonotypes above 0.001 also appeared in blood. Model output signaled ophthalmopathy a median roughly 6 months ahead of onset.

The CDR3 covers 13 residues. The germline CDR1 and CDR2 sequences are SEHNR and FQNEAQ (reference sequence). Trimming removed 0 bases at V and 2 bases at J, with 5 bases between. Amplification targeted TCR beta CDR3 regions from RNA transcripts. HTBI primers drove first-round RT-PCR of the TCR CDR3. Each CDR3 protein gets one entry after TCRdb re-called the multiplex PCR reads with MiXCR. Of about 600,000 distinct CDR3 sequences listed, 14% are singletons. The authors obtained PBMCs from roughly 9.7 ml of fresh peripheral blood. The sequence derives from a young woman with Graves' ophthalmopathy. Sequencing was carried out using blood. The J gene is TRBJ2-7, the V gene TRBV7-9, with D perhaps matching TRBD1 (5 bases). The CDR3 spells CASSLAGAYEQYF. In nucleotides, the CDR3 is TGTGCCAGCAGCTTAGCAGGGGCCTACGAGCAGTACTTC. Full variable domain (rest looked up from reference TRBV7-9 and TRBJ2-7): DTGVSQNPRHKITKRGQNVTFRCDPISEHNRLYWYRQTLGQGPEFLTYFQNEAQLEKSRLLSDRFSAERPKGSFSTLEIQRTEQGDSAMYLCASSLAGAYEQYFGPGTRLTVT.